This is a list of T cell receptor beta chains from one sample in a study of T cell responses to AZD1222 COVID-19 vaccine. The assay was immunoSEQ multiplex PCR, and TCRdb's table has in-frame clones only and misses some. The sample contains approximately 130,000 clones, approximately 85% of which appear only once. The source material was peripheral blood, sampled 28 days after the second dose of the MenACWY control vaccine. These receptors were taken from an adult who received the MenACWY meningococcal vaccine as a control. Both conserved end residues are part of each CDR3. The order of the fields is CDR3 protein, CDR3 DNA, J gene, clone size, D gene, V gene. The D gene is left open where the match is weak. The size entry is marked missing in some rows and otherwise reads once, few, many or a size class.

cdr3_aa: CSVDREGGHEQYF; cdr3_nt: TGCAGCGTTGATAGGGAGGGGGGCCACGAGCAGTACTTC; j_call: TRBJ2-7; clone_size: once; d_call: .; v_call: TRBV29-1
cdr3_aa: CASSLAGNGTEAFF; cdr3_nt: TGTGCCAGCAGCTTAGCAGGGAATGGAACTGAAGCTTTCTTT; j_call: TRBJ1-1; clone_size: .; d_call: .; v_call: TRBV7-9
cdr3_aa: CASTVGRGDTQYF; cdr3_nt: TGTGCCAGCACTGTGGGCCGAGGGGATACGCAGTATTTT; j_call: TRBJ2-3; clone_size: .; d_call: .; v_call: TRBV2
cdr3_aa: CAIQSVGANGYTF; cdr3_nt: TGTGCCATCCAGAGTGTCGGTGCGAATGGCTACACCTTC; j_call: TRBJ1-2; clone_size: .; d_call: .; v_call: TRBV10-3
cdr3_aa: CAISEGTSGGSQETQYF; cdr3_nt: TGTGCCATCAGTGAGGGGACTAGCGGGGGATCCCAAGAGACCCAGTACTTC; j_call: TRBJ2-5; clone_size: .; d_call: TRBD2; v_call: TRBV10-3
cdr3_aa: CASRQQGANSPLHF; cdr3_nt: TGTGCCAGCAGACAACAGGGGGCGAATTCACCCCTCCACTTT; j_call: TRBJ1-6; clone_size: .; d_call: TRBD1; v_call: TRBV6-4
cdr3_aa: CATSDSRFTEAFF; cdr3_nt: TGTGCCACCAGTGACTCCCGGTTCACTGAAGCTTTCTTT; j_call: TRBJ1-1; clone_size: .; d_call: .; v_call: TRBV24-1
cdr3_aa: CASSLRVHGYTF; cdr3_nt: TGTGCCAGCAGTCTGAGGGTACATGGCTACACCTTC; j_call: TRBJ1-2; clone_size: .; d_call: .; v_call: TRBV28
cdr3_aa: CASSPEGIGTHIGAPNEQFF; cdr3_nt: TGCGCCAGCAGCCCCGAAGGTATAGGGACACACATCGGGGCTCCCAATGAGCAGTTCTTC; j_call: TRBJ2-1; clone_size: .; d_call: .; v_call: TRBV5-1
cdr3_aa: CASSFYNEKLFF; cdr3_nt: TGTGCCAGCAGCTTTTATAATGAAAAACTGTTTTTT; j_call: TRBJ1-4; clone_size: .; d_call: .; v_call: TRBV5-4
cdr3_aa: CASSKEGQRITGELFF; cdr3_nt: TGTGCCAGCAGCAAAGAGGGCCAGAGGATCACCGGGGAGCTGTTTTTT; j_call: TRBJ2-2; clone_size: .; d_call: .; v_call: TRBV21-1
cdr3_aa: CASHDLLLRTEAFF; cdr3_nt: TGTGCCAGCCACGATCTCTTATTGCGCACTGAAGCTTTCTTT; j_call: TRBJ1-1; clone_size: .; d_call: .; v_call: TRBV7-3
cdr3_aa: CASSPGVGETQYF; cdr3_nt: TGTGCCAGCTCGCCAGGGGTCGGAGAGACCCAGTACTTC; j_call: TRBJ2-5; clone_size: .; d_call: .; v_call: TRBV18
cdr3_aa: CSGEEYNEQFF; cdr3_nt: TGCTCCGGAGAGGAATACAATGAGCAGTTCTTC; j_call: TRBJ2-1; clone_size: .; d_call: .; v_call: TRBV20-1
cdr3_aa: CASSLSGSNTGELFF; cdr3_nt: TGTGCCAGCAGCTTAAGTGGTTCGAACACCGGGGAGCTGTTTTTT; j_call: TRBJ2-2; clone_size: .; d_call: .; v_call: TRBV7-2
cdr3_aa: CASSSDREGTQYF; cdr3_nt: TGTGCCAGCAGTTCTGACAGGGAAGGTACGCAGTATTTT; j_call: TRBJ2-3; clone_size: .; d_call: TRBD1; v_call: TRBV2
cdr3_aa: CASQGQYSNQPQHF; cdr3_nt: TGTGCCAGTCAGGGACAGTATAGCAATCAGCCCCAGCATTTT; j_call: TRBJ1-5; clone_size: .; d_call: TRBD1; v_call: TRBV7-9
cdr3_aa: CASRHQGGPFSYGYTF; cdr3_nt: TGTGCCAGCAGGCATCAGGGTGGCCCTTTTTCCTATGGCTACACCTTC; j_call: TRBJ1-2; clone_size: once; d_call: .; v_call: TRBV6-4
cdr3_aa: CASSLSAGQPYGYTF; cdr3_nt: TGTGCCAGCAGCTTGTCGGCAGGGCAACCCTATGGCTACACCTTC; j_call: TRBJ1-2; clone_size: .; d_call: .; v_call: TRBV5-5
cdr3_aa: CASSPTDRDYGYTF; cdr3_nt: TGTGCCAGCTCACCCACTGACAGGGACTATGGCTACACCTTC; j_call: TRBJ1-2; clone_size: .; d_call: TRBD1; v_call: TRBV18
cdr3_aa: CASSTSLAGGRNEQFF; cdr3_nt: TGCGCCAGCAGCACCTCATTAGCGGGAGGTCGGAATGAGCAGTTCTTC; j_call: TRBJ2-1; clone_size: .; d_call: TRBD2; v_call: TRBV4-1
cdr3_aa: CASSLTGQHGNTIYF; cdr3_nt: TGTGCCAGCAGCTTGACAGGGCAACATGGAAACACCATATATTTT; j_call: TRBJ1-3; clone_size: .; d_call: .; v_call: TRBV5-6
cdr3_aa: CASSITVNTEAFF; cdr3_nt: TGTGCCAGCAGCATTACAGTGAACACTGAAGCTTTCTTT; j_call: TRBJ1-1; clone_size: .; d_call: .; v_call: TRBV9
cdr3_aa: CASGPPTGTGTDTQYF; cdr3_nt: TGTGCTAGTGGCCCTCCGACAGGGACTGGCACAGATACGCAGTATTTT; j_call: TRBJ2-3; clone_size: .; d_call: .; v_call: TRBV12-5
cdr3_aa: CASSPYYRPTDTQYF; cdr3_nt: TGTGCCAGCAGCCCTTATTACAGACCCACAGATACGCAGTATTTT; j_call: TRBJ2-3; clone_size: few; d_call: .; v_call: TRBV5-4
cdr3_aa: CATSRGTGGSYGYTF; cdr3_nt: TGTGCCACCAGCAGAGGTACAGGGGGTAGCTATGGCTACACCTTC; j_call: TRBJ1-2; clone_size: .; d_call: TRBD1; v_call: TRBV15
cdr3_aa: CASSPLVRANTGELFF; cdr3_nt: TGTGCCAGCTCACCCCTGGTTAGGGCGAACACCGGGGAGCTGTTTTTT; j_call: TRBJ2-2; clone_size: .; d_call: .; v_call: TRBV18
cdr3_aa: CATSDPTGTAETQYF; cdr3_nt: TGTGCCACCAGTGACCCTACGGGGACAGCAGAGACCCAGTACTTC; j_call: TRBJ2-5; clone_size: .; d_call: TRBD1; v_call: TRBV24-1
cdr3_aa: CASLDRGEGYTF; cdr3_nt: TGTGCCAGCCTTGACAGGGGAGAGGGCTACACCTTC; j_call: TRBJ1-2; clone_size: .; d_call: TRBD1; v_call: TRBV2
cdr3_aa: CASSSRVRNTIYF; cdr3_nt: TGTGCCAGTAGTAGCAGGGTCCGGAACACCATATATTTT; j_call: TRBJ1-3; clone_size: few; d_call: .; v_call: TRBV19
cdr3_aa: CASSLSPAGTSNQPQHF; cdr3_nt: TGCGCCAGCAGCCTTTCCCCCGCAGGTACTAGCAATCAGCCCCAGCATTTT; j_call: TRBJ1-5; clone_size: .; d_call: .; v_call: TRBV4-1
cdr3_aa: CASSLFRGRTGELFF; cdr3_nt: TGTGCCAGCAGTTTATTCAGGGGACGGACCGGGGAGCTGTTTTTT; j_call: TRBJ2-2; clone_size: .; d_call: .; v_call: TRBV28
cdr3_aa: CASSLGEGRYQPQHF; cdr3_nt: TGCGCCAGCAGCTTAGGGGAGGGGCGTTATCAGCCCCAGCATTTT; j_call: TRBJ1-5; clone_size: .; d_call: .; v_call: TRBV5-1
cdr3_aa: CASSLISPYEQYF; cdr3_nt: TGTGCCAGCAGTTTAATCAGTCCCTACGAGCAGTACTTC; j_call: TRBJ2-7; clone_size: few; d_call: .; v_call: TRBV27
cdr3_aa: CATSDSRDREGEQYF; cdr3_nt: TGTGCCACCAGTGATTCCCGGGACAGGGAAGGCGAGCAGTACTTC; j_call: TRBJ2-7; clone_size: .; d_call: TRBD1; v_call: TRBV24-1
cdr3_aa: CASNRGGSRGPGNEKLFF; cdr3_nt: TGCGCCAGCAACCGAGGGGGATCGAGGGGGCCGGGTAATGAAAAACTGTTTTTT; j_call: TRBJ1-4; clone_size: .; d_call: TRBD1; v_call: TRBV5-1
cdr3_aa: CASRRDIRGNTEAFF; cdr3_nt: TGTGCCAGCAGAAGGGACATTCGGGGGAACACTGAAGCTTTCTTT; j_call: TRBJ1-1; clone_size: .; d_call: .; v_call: TRBV6-5
cdr3_aa: CASSSLRGSFGNEQFF; cdr3_nt: TGTGCCAGCAGCTCCCTACGCGGGAGTTTCGGCAATGAGCAGTTCTTC; j_call: TRBJ2-1; clone_size: few; d_call: TRBD2; v_call: TRBV7-8
cdr3_aa: CASRGQTHYTF; cdr3_nt: TGTGCCAGCAGGGGACAGACTCACTACACCTTC; j_call: TRBJ1-2; clone_size: .; d_call: TRBD1; v_call: TRBV12-3/TRBV12-4
cdr3_aa: CASSLSPWGNYGYTF; cdr3_nt: TGTGCCAGCAGCCTCTCGCCCTGGGGTAACTATGGCTACACCTTC; j_call: TRBJ1-2; clone_size: .; d_call: .; v_call: TRBV27
cdr3_aa: CATSGESNEKLFF; cdr3_nt: TGTGCCACCAGCGGAGAGTCAAATGAAAAACTGTTTTTT; j_call: TRBJ1-4; clone_size: .; d_call: .; v_call: TRBV15
cdr3_aa: CASSSNRGNSYNEQFF; cdr3_nt: TGTGCCAGCAGCTCGAACAGAGGTAATTCCTACAATGAGCAGTTCTTC; j_call: TRBJ2-1; clone_size: few; d_call: .; v_call: TRBV11-2
cdr3_aa: CATATDGNTIYF; cdr3_nt: TGTGCTACGGCGACGGATGGAAACACCATATATTTT; j_call: TRBJ1-3; clone_size: .; d_call: .; v_call: TRBV12-5
cdr3_aa: CASSPVRGNYGYTF; cdr3_nt: TGTGCCAGCAGCCCCGTCAGGGGCAACTATGGCTACACCTTC; j_call: TRBJ1-2; clone_size: .; d_call: .; v_call: TRBV11-2
cdr3_aa: CATSTGQQGGTDTQYF; cdr3_nt: TGTGCCACCTCGACAGGCCAGCAAGGGGGCACAGATACGCAGTATTTT; j_call: TRBJ2-3; clone_size: .; d_call: .; v_call: TRBV10-3
cdr3_aa: CASSLDWTSGERETQYF; cdr3_nt: TGTGCCAGCAGCTTGGACTGGACTAGCGGGGAGAGAGAGACCCAGTACTTC; j_call: TRBJ2-5; clone_size: .; d_call: TRBD2; v_call: TRBV5-8
cdr3_aa: CASSRDRDLGRQFF; cdr3_nt: TGTGCCAGCAGCCGGGACAGGGATCTTGGAAGGCAGTTCTTC; j_call: TRBJ2-1; clone_size: .; d_call: TRBD1; v_call: TRBV6-4
cdr3_aa: CASSPMGVEQYF; cdr3_nt: TGTGCCAGCAGCCCGATGGGAGTCGAGCAGTACTTC; j_call: TRBJ2-7; clone_size: .; d_call: .; v_call: TRBV4-2
cdr3_aa: CASRSTANTEAFF; cdr3_nt: TGTGCCAGTAGGTCGACCGCGAACACTGAAGCTTTCTTT; j_call: TRBJ1-1; clone_size: .; d_call: .; v_call: TRBV19
cdr3_aa: CASSPDGMNYGYTF; cdr3_nt: TGTGCCAGCTCACCGGACGGGATGAACTATGGCTACACCTTC; j_call: TRBJ1-2; clone_size: .; d_call: .; v_call: TRBV18
cdr3_aa: CASSPGAANNEQFF; cdr3_nt: TGTGCCAGCTCACCCGGGGCCGCGAACAATGAGCAGTTCTTC; j_call: TRBJ2-1; clone_size: .; d_call: .; v_call: TRBV18
cdr3_aa: CASSFLSGSNTGELFF; cdr3_nt: TGTGCCAGCAGCTTCCTCAGTGGTTCGAACACCGGGGAGCTGTTTTTT; j_call: TRBJ2-2; clone_size: .; d_call: .; v_call: TRBV11-2
cdr3_aa: CASSLVGAGYNEQFF; cdr3_nt: TGCGCCAGCAGCTTGGTGGGGGCGGGGTACAATGAGCAGTTCTTC; j_call: TRBJ2-1; clone_size: .; d_call: .; v_call: TRBV5-1
cdr3_aa: CASSPRGARWVSDSPLHF; cdr3_nt: TGTGCCAGCTCACCACGGGGCGCACGTTGGGTCAGTGATTCACCCCTCCACTTT; j_call: TRBJ1-6; clone_size: .; d_call: .; v_call: TRBV18
cdr3_aa: CASSLDPNTEAFF; cdr3_nt: TGTGCCAGCAGCTTAGACCCGAACACTGAAGCTTTCTTT; j_call: TRBJ1-1; clone_size: many; d_call: .; v_call: TRBV11-2
cdr3_aa: CASSSAAQETQYF; cdr3_nt: TGTGCCAGCAGTTCTGCGGCCCAAGAGACCCAGTACTTC; j_call: TRBJ2-5; clone_size: .; d_call: .; v_call: TRBV12-3/TRBV12-4
cdr3_aa: CASNPGLGRGRQETQYF; cdr3_nt: TGTGCCAGCAACCCGGGACTAGGGAGGGGAAGACAAGAGACCCAGTACTTC; j_call: TRBJ2-5; clone_size: once; d_call: TRBD2; v_call: TRBV3-1/TRBV3-2